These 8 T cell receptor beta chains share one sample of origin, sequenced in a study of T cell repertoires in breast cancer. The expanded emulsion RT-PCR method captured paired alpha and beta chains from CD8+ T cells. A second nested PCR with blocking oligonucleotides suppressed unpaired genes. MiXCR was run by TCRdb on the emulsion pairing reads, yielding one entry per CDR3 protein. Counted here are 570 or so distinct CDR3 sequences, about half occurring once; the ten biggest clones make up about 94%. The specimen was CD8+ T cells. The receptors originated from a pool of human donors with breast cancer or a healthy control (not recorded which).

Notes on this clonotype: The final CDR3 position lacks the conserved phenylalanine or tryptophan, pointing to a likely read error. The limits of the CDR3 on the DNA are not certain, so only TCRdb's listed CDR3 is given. This CDR3 is CASSPRANTGERGV. The chain recombines TRBV7-9 with TRBJ2-2. Germline V gene sequence: CDR1 SEHNR, CDR2 FQNEAQ (reference sequence). Counting both end residues, the CDR3 totals 14 amino acids.

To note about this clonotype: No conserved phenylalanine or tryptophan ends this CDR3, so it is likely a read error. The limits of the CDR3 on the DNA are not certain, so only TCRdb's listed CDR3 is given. This CDR3 is CASSSNGGYGYNL. The V and J genes are TRBV7-3 and TRBJ1-2; TRBD1 is the table's D call and was not checked against the DNA. The V gene's germline CDR1 is SGHTA and CDR2 FQGTGA. The CDR3 is 13 residues long, ends included.

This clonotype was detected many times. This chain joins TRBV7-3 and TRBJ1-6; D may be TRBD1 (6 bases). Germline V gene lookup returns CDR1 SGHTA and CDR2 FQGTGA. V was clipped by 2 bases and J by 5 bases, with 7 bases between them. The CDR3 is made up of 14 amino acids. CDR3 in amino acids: CASSLGQNNSPLHF. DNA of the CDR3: TGTGCCAGCAGCTTAGGACAGAATAATTCACCCCTCCACTTT.

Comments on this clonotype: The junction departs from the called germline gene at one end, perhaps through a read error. This CDR3 reads CASRFNGGYFYTF. The CDR3 DNA follows: TGTGCCAGCCGCTTCAACGGGGGCTATTTCTACACCTTC. The chain couples TRBV7-3 to TRBJ1-2; TRBD1 is a possible D gene (6 bases). From germline, CDR1 is SGHTA and CDR2 FQGTGA. This CDR3 is 13 amino acids long.

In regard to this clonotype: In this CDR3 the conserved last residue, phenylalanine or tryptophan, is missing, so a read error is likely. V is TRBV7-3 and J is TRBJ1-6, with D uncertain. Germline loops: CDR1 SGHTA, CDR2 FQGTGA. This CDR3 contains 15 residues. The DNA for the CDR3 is TGTGACAGCAGCTTAACGGAAGGAGGAAAGGAACAACTCCACCTT. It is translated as CDSSLTEGGKEQLHL.

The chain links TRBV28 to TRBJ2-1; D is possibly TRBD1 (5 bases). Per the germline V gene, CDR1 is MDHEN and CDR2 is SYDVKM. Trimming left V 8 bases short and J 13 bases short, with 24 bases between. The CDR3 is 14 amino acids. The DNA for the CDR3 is TGTGCCAGCCGACAGAGCCTGCTCAAGGTAAAACAGTTCTTC. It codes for CASRQSLLKVKQFF.

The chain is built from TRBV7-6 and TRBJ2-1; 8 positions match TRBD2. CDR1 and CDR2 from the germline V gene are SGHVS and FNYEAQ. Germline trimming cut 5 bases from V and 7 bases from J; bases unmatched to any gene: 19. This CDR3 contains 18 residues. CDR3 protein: CASSLPTSGGPKPNEQFF. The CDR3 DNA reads TGTGCCAGCAGCCTCCCGACCAGCGGGGGCCCAAAACCTAATGAGCAGTTCTTC.

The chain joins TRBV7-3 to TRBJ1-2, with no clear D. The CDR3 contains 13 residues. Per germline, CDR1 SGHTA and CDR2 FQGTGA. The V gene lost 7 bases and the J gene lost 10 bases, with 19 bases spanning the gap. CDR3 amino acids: CASIFNGGYFYTF. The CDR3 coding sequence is TGTGCCAGCATCTTCAACGGTGGCTATTTCTACACCTTC.